This T cell receptor beta chain was captured by sequencing in a study of blood T cell repertoires in COVID-19. Study details: Acute and convalescent COVID-19 samples came from the United States, Italy and Spain. In each case, the material was cDNA or gDNA derived from T cells, B-cell-depleted T cells, or PBMCs.

Authors' data handling: For nucleated cells, counts were estimated from reference gene primer amplification. The protocol was immunoSEQ multiplex PCR, while the TCRdb copy is restricted to in-frame clones and leaves out a portion. The DNA gave D and trimming, while V, J and clone size come from that table. The data contain 63,000 or so clones, 70% to 90% of them singletons. Germline V gene data show CDR1 as MNHEY and CDR2 as SVGAGI. The CDR3 consists of 15 residues. V dropped 6 bases and J dropped 1 base, with 14 bases sitting between them. The gene calls are TRBV6-5 and TRBJ2-3; tentatively, D is TRBD1 (6 bases). The TCR sequence derives from a man between 70 and 80 years old with active COVID-19. Material for sequencing was peripheral blood. The CDR3 DNA is TGTGCCAGCAGCCCCGACAGGATGGGCACAGATACGCAGTATTTT. It translates to CASSPDRMGTDTQYF.